The 23 T cell receptor beta chains below were found in one sample sequenced in a study of beta chain features in type 1 diabetes. As every portion of the isolated RNA was reverse transcribed, the sequencing read expressed TCRB transcripts. Libraries were prepared by immunoSEQ multiplex PCR; TCRdb keeps only in-frame clonotypes and omits some of them. The sample lists some 150,000 clones, 6.9% occurring once. Sequenced: central memory CD4+ T cells from blood. These receptor sequences come from a woman in her 30s in good health.

This clone has only a few counts. The chain links TRBV7-2 to TRBJ1-5, with 7 nucleotides matching TRBD1. The CDR3 runs 15 residues. V was clipped by 1 base and J by 5 bases; unmatched bases: 5. Germline CDR1 SGHTA, CDR2 FQGNSA. CDR3 sequence reads: CASSLERGPHQPQHF. The CDR3 DNA sequence: TGTGCCAGCAGCTTAGAGAGGGGGCCCCATCAGCCCCAGCATTTT.

The chain combines TRBV6-6 with TRBJ2-7, with a possible D match to TRBD1 (6 bases). The germline CDR1 and CDR2 sequences are MNHNY and SVGAGI (reference sequence). CDR3 length: 15 amino acids. V was cut by 5 bases and J by 0 bases, with 14 bases left in between. The CDR3 is CASSESQGISYEQYF. CDR3 nucleotide sequence: TGTGCCAGCAGTGAGTCACAGGGTATCTCCTACGAGCAGTACTTC.

This clone was detected only a few times. The CDR3 DNA follows: TGTGCCAGCAAGCGAAACGGACAGTCGAACACTGAAGCTTTCTTT. Translated, it gives CASKRNGQSNTEAFF. V is TRBV28 and J is TRBJ1-1, with D possibly being TRBD1 (6 bases). CDR1 is MDHEN and CDR2 is SYDVKM in the germline V gene. V was cut by 7 bases and J by 1 base, with 16 bases left in between. CDR3 length: 15 residues.

This clone came up a few times. The genes are TRBV9 and TRBJ2-7, with TRBD2 matching over 8 bases. Per germline, CDR1 SGDLS and CDR2 YYNGEE. The CDR3 is made up of 14 amino acids. The V segment lost 4 bases and the J segment 1 base; nucleotides outside the gene matches: 4. The CDR3 coding sequence is TGTGCCAGCAGCCCGGGAGGGAGTTCCTACGAGCAGTACTTC. Encoded protein: CASSPGGSSYEQYF.

This clone was counted many times. This sequence joins TRBV29-1 and TRBJ2-5; 9 bases are shared with TRBD1. V lost 2 bases to trimming and J lost 2 bases; unmatched junction nucleotides: 9. The CDR3 extends over 16 amino acids. The germline V gene encodes CDR1 SQVTM and CDR2 ANQGSEA. The CDR3, as DNA: TGCAGCGTTGAAAAGTCCCTGGGACAGGGACAAGAGACCCAGTACTTC. Encoded protein: CSVEKSLGQGQETQYF.

This clone was seen only a few times. V gene TRBV28 combines with J gene TRBJ2-3, with 9 bases matching TRBD2. CDR1 is MDHEN, CDR2 SYDVKM, per germline. The junction had 4 bases not matched to a gene; V was cut back by 6 bases and J by 6 bases. The CDR3 covers 13 residues. The DNA for the CDR3 is TGTGCCAGCAGAATAGCGGGAGCCGATACGCAGTATTTT. Protein sequence: CASRIAGADTQYF. The whole variable domain, remainder taken from reference TRBV28 and TRBJ2-3, is DVKVTQSSRYLVKRTGEKVFLECVQDMDHENMFWYRQDPGLGLRLIYFSYDVKMKEKGDIPEGYSVSREKKERFSLILESASTNQTSMYLCASRIAGADTQYFGPGTRLTVL.

The chain employs TRBV6-1 and TRBJ2-7, with a weak D call TRBD1 (6 bases). With 3 bases removed from V and 3 bases from J, the gap between germline ends came to 6 bases. From germline, CDR1 is MNHNS and CDR2 SASEGT. The CDR3 extends over 12 amino acids. CDR3: CASSDRGYEQYF. The CDR3 coding sequence is TGTGCCAGCAGTGACAGGGGCTACGAGCAGTACTTC.

This clone was counted between two and nine times. This chain connects TRBV28 to TRBJ2-1; 7 bases map to TRBD2. J gave up 9 bases and V 7 bases, and 15 bases lay outside the gene matches. The CDR3 loop spans 15 amino acids. Looked up from germline, CDR1 is MDHEN and CDR2 is SYDVKM. The CDR3 region is CASKLSTGGIGEQFF. In nucleotides, the CDR3 is TGTGCCAGCAAGTTAAGCACGGGAGGTATCGGTGAGCAGTTCTTC.

The chain links TRBV5-4 to TRBJ1-1; perhaps TRBD1 as D (5 bases). Per the germline V gene, CDR1 is SGHNT and CDR2 is YYREEE (reference sequence). CDR3 size: 16 residues. V lost 2 bases and J lost 1, with 15 bases in between. CDR3 DNA sequence: TGTGCCAGCAGCTTCATTACAGGCACCGGGAACACTGAAGCTTTCTTT. This sequence encodes CASSFITGTGNTEAFF.

This clone has a handful of counts. The chain combines TRBV27 with TRBJ1-5, with 7 bases that match TRBD1. CDR3 size: 15 residues. Germline lookup yields CDR1 MNHEY and CDR2 SMNVEV (reference sequence). Losses at the gene ends were 3 bases for V and 2 bases for J; bases not matched to a gene: 4. The CDR3 bases are TGTGCCAGCAGTTTGACAGGGTTGGGCAATCAGCCCCAGCATTTT. It encodes CASSLTGLGNQPQHF.

The chain employs TRBV7-2 and TRBJ2-3; TRBD2 matches 12 bases. The CDR3 spans 15 residues. Germline V gene sequence: CDR1 SGHTA, CDR2 FQGNSA. V was clipped by 5 bases and J by 6 bases; unmatched bases: 6. CDR3 bases: TGTGCCAGCAGCGAGACTAGCGGGAGCCTGGATACGCAGTATTTT. Residues: CASSETSGSLDTQYF.

This chain joins TRBV11-2 and TRBJ2-7; the match to TRBD1 covers 10 bases. The V and J ends lost 3 bases and 5 bases, in that order; junction bases with no gene match: 10. Germline CDR1 reads SGHAT; CDR2 reads FQNNGV. The CDR3 totals 16 residues. CDR3 sequence reads: CASSFRAGTGAHEQYF. The CDR3 DNA sequence: TGTGCCAGCAGCTTTAGGGCCGGGACAGGGGCCCACGAGCAGTACTTC.

The V call is TRBV18, the J call TRBJ2-3, with D perhaps matching TRBD1 (6 bases). The V gene lost 1 base and the J gene lost 2 bases, with 10 bases spanning the gap. Germline assignment: CDR1 KGHSH and CDR2 LQKENI. The CDR3 sequence is 15 residues long. CDR3 protein: CASSPRQGNTDTQYF. CDR3 coding DNA: TGTGCCAGCTCACCACGGCAGGGGAACACAGATACGCAGTATTTT. Full variable domain (remainder filled in from reference TRBV18 and TRBJ2-3): NAGVMQNPRHLVRRRGQEARLRCSPMKGHSHVYWYRQLPEEGLKFMVYLQKENIIDESGMPKERFSAEFPKEGPSILRIQQVVRGDSAAYFCASSPRQGNTDTQYFGPGTRLTVL.

Only a few counts were recorded for this clone. The chain joins TRBV9 to TRBJ2-3; 7 bases match TRBD1. The J segment lost 4 bases and the V segment lost 5 bases, leaving 4 bases of the junction unmatched. CDR1 SGDLS and CDR2 YYNGEE come from the germline V gene. The CDR3 length is 13 residues. The CDR3 sequence: CASSSQGADTQYF. CDR3 nucleotides: TGTGCCAGCAGTTCGCAGGGGGCAGATACGCAGTATTTT.

The chain uses TRBV4-2 and TRBJ2-7; 9 bases match TRBD2. The CDR3 has 17 residues. In germline, CDR1 is LGHNA, CDR2 YNFKEQ. The V gene end was trimmed by 2 bases and the J gene end by 2 bases; junction bases not matched to a gene: 10. The chain's CDR3 is CASSQKHSGSAAYEQYF. The CDR3 DNA follows: TGTGCCAGCAGCCAAAAACATAGCGGGAGTGCAGCCTACGAGCAGTACTTC.

The chain couples TRBV7-2 to TRBJ2-5; weak D call: TRBD1 (5 bases). Germline V gene lookup returns CDR1 SGHTA and CDR2 FQGNSA. V was clipped by 5 bases and J by 5 bases, with 21 bases between them. This CDR3 has 16 amino acids. The CDR3 region has the DNA TGTGCCAGCAGCCCAACGATGGACACACGAAGGGAGACCCAGTACTTC. This translates into CASSPTMDTRRETQYF.

The gene calls are TRBV9 and TRBJ2-3, with a possible D match to TRBD2 (6 bases). Germline assignment: CDR1 SGDLS and CDR2 YYNGEE. Trimming stripped 0 bases from V and 4 bases from J, with 9 bases between. This CDR3 is built from 14 residues. The CDR3 nucleotides read TGTGCCAGCAGCGTAGTACGGGAGTCAGATACGCAGTATTTT. Protein sequence: CASSVVRESDTQYF.

This clone has a handful of counts. The junction does not match germline at one end; this may be a read error. This sequence joins TRBV7-6 and TRBJ1-4, with 9 bases aligning to TRBD1. This CDR3 has 14 amino acids. Germline V lookup: CDR1 SGHVS, CDR2 FNYEAQ. This CDR3 is CASSPQGANGKLFF. CDR3 nucleotides: TGTGCCAGCAGCCCACAGGGGGCGAATGGAAAACTGTTTTTT.

The rearrangement links TRBV7-9 to TRBJ2-3, with D possibly TRBD2 on 6 matching bases. V was pared by 6 bases and J by 6 bases, with 16 bases between. This CDR3 has 14 amino acids. CDR1 is SEHNR, CDR2 FQNEAQ, per germline (reference sequence). The CDR3 spells CASSRDSKGDTQYF. CDR3 nucleotides: TGTGCCAGCAGTCGGGACTCCAAGGGCGATACGCAGTATTTT.

This clone appeared a few times. V gene TRBV4-3 combines with J gene TRBJ1-2, with 9 bases fitting TRBD1. Trimming cost V 0 bases and J 8 bases; bases outside gene matches: 7. The CDR3 sequence is 15 residues long. The V gene's germline CDR1 is LGHNA and CDR2 YSLEER. CDR3 sequence: CASSQEIGTGKGYTF. The CDR3 DNA is TGCGCCAGCAGCCAAGAGATTGGGACAGGGAAAGGCTACACCTTC.

The genes are TRBV25-1 and TRBJ1-1, with D tentatively TRBD1 (5 bases). Per germline, CDR1 MGHDK and CDR2 SYGVNS. The CDR3 extends over 14 amino acids. The germline V and J ends were trimmed by 5 bases and 7 bases, with 17 bases remaining between them. CDR3 residues: CASSHSGGVGEAFF. The CDR3 DNA reads as TGTGCCAGCAGTCATTCTGGGGGGGTGGGTGAAGCTTTCTTT. The variable domain in full, completed from reference TRBV25-1 and TRBJ1-1, reads EADIYQTPRYLVIGTGKKITLECSQTMGHDKMYWYQQDPGMELHLIHYSYGVNSTEKGDLSSESTVSRIRTEHFPLTLESARPSHTSQYLCASSHSGGVGEAFFGQGTRLTVV.

The CDR3 DNA is TGTGCCAGCTCACCAGCGACTTCCTACGAGCAGTACTTC. Encoded protein: CASSPATSYEQYF. The genes are TRBV18 and TRBJ2-7; D uncertain. Germline V gives CDR1 KGHSH, CDR2 LQKENI. The CDR3 has 13 residues. The ends were cut back, 2 bases at V and 1 base at J, with 6 bases in the middle.

The chain recombines TRBV28 with TRBJ2-7; 7 nucleotides align to TRBD1. There are 15 residues in the CDR3. J lost 2 bases, V lost 6 bases, and 10 bases had no gene match. Germline CDR1 and CDR2: MDHEN and SYDVKM. The CDR3: CASRNRGTATYEQYF. CDR3 bases: TGTGCCAGCAGAAACCGAGGGACAGCAACCTACGAGCAGTACTTC.